Listed here are 5 T cell receptor beta chains from one sample, sequenced in a study of blood T cell repertoires in COVID-19. TCRdb's copy holds only in-frame clones and misses some; the assay was immunoSEQ multiplex PCR. The sample has 260,000 or so clones; roughly 84% are singletons. Material: peripheral blood. The origin of the receptors is a human donor in a cohort sampled during active COVID-19.

The chain has TRBV6-5 and TRBJ2-5; TRBD2 matches 12 bases. The CDR3 totals 15 residues. Trimming cost V 0 bases and J 6 bases; bases outside gene matches: 2. Germline V gives CDR1 MNHEY, CDR2 SVGAGI. In nucleotides, the CDR3 is TGTGCCAGCAGTTACTCGCTAGCGGGAGGGCAGACCCAGTACTTC. Amino acids: CASSYSLAGGQTQYF.

The chain is built from TRBV6-2 or TRBV6-3 and TRBJ2-1; TRBD2 aligns across 8 bases. V shed 0 bases and J 4 bases; nucleotides not matched to a gene: 2. This CDR3 contains 15 residues. CDR1 and CDR2 from the germline V gene are MNHEY and SVGEGT. For the CDR3, the DNA is TGTGCCAGCAGTTACTCAGTAGCGGGGTACAATGAGCAGTTCTTC. Its protein is CASSYSVAGYNEQFF.

This clone was observed a few times. The chain recombines TRBV3-1 (or the pseudogene TRBV3-2) with TRBJ2-2; maybe TRBD1 (5 bases). The germline V gene encodes CDR1 LGHDT and CDR2 YNNKEL (reference sequence). The CDR3 loop spans 16 amino acids. Trimming pared 6 bases from V and 5 bases from J, leaving 19 bases between. The CDR3 nucleotides are TGTGCCAGCAGTCTAACAGGAAAAAGAGTAACCGGGGAGCTGTTTTTT. Translation gives CASSLTGKRVTGELFF.

The gene calls are TRBV13 and TRBJ2-5; 12 bases are a match to TRBD2. The CDR3 is 17 residues long. CDR1 PRHDT and CDR2 FYEKMQ come from the germline V gene (reference sequence). With 5 bases clipped from V and 5 bases from J, the junction kept 12 bases outside the gene matches. The CDR3, as DNA: TGTGCCAGCAGCGCAACAGCTAGCGGGGGGGCCGGTGAGACCCAGTACTTC. This sequence encodes CASSATASGGAGETQYF. The variable domain in full, completed from reference TRBV13 and TRBJ2-5, reads AAGVIQSPRHLIKEKRETATLKCYPIPRHDTVYWYQQGPGQDPQFLISFYEKMQSDKGSIPDRFSAQQFSDYHSELNMSSLELGDSALYFCASSATASGGAGETQYFGPGTRLLVL.

The V gene is TRBV28, the J gene TRBJ1-6; D is ambiguous. Germline V gene data show CDR1 as MDHEN and CDR2 as SYDVKM. The CDR3 has 13 amino acids. Trimming took off 4 bases at V and 8 bases at J, with 9 bases between the two ends. The CDR3 DNA sequence: TGTGCCAGCAGTTATAACAGATATTCACCCCTCCACTTT. Protein: CASSYNRYSPLHF.